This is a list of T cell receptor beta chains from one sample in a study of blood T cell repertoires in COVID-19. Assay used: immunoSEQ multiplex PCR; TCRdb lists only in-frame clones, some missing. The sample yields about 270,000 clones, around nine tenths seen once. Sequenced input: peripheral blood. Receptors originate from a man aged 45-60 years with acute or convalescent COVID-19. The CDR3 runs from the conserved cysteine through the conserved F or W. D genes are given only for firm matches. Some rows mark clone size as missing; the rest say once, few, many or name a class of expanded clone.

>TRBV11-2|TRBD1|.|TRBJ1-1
CASSSTGDTEAFF
TGTGCCAGCAGCTCGACAGGGGACACTGAAGCTTTCTTT
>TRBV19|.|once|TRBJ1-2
CASSIGRGTDPRGYTF
TGTGCCAGTAGTATCGGGAGGGGCACGGACCCTCGGGGCTACACCTTC
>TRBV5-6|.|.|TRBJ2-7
CASSRGTAYEQYF
TGTGCCAGCAGCCGCGGGACAGCCTACGAGCAGTACTTC
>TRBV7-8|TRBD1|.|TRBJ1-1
CASKGQGAGGTEAFF
TGTGCCAGCAAGGGACAGGGGGCGGGGGGCACTGAAGCTTTCTTT
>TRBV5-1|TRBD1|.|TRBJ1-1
CASSSGQADTEAFF
TGCGCCAGCAGCTCGGGACAGGCGGACACTGAAGCTTTCTTT
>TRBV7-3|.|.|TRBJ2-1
CASSPGTPNNEQFF
TGTGCCAGCAGCCCCGGGACACCGAACAATGAGCAGTTCTTC
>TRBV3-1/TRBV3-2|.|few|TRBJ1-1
CASSQDGGNTEAFF
TGTGCCAGCAGCCAAGACGGCGGGAACACTGAAGCTTTCTTT
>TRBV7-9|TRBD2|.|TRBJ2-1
CASSLAGGGNEQFF
TGTGCCAGCAGCTTGGCGGGCGGGGGGAATGAGCAGTTCTTC
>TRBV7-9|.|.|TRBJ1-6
CASSLDSSYNSPLHF
TGTGCCAGCAGCTTGGACAGCTCCTATAATTCACCCCTCCACTTT
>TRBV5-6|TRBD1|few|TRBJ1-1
CATGRRRGRQNTEAFF
TGTGCCACCGGCAGGCGTAGGGGGCGACAGAACACTGAAGCTTTCTTT
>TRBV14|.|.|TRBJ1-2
CASSSRGYGYTF
TGTGCCAGCAGCTCGAGAGGCTATGGCTACACCTTC
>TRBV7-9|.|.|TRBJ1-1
CASSPIPSMNTEAFF
TGTGCCAGCAGCCCCATTCCCAGTATGAACACTGAAGCTTTCTTT
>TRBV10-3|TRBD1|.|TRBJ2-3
CAISGQGSTDTQYF
TGTGCCATCAGTGGACAGGGGAGCACAGATACGCAGTATTTT
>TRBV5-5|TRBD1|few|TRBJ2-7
CASSLYGGQGGEQYF
TGTGCCAGCAGCTTGTATGGCGGACAGGGTGGCGAGCAGTACTTC
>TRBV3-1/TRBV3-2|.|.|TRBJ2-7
CASSQDPGTYEQYF
TGTGCCAGCAGCCAAGACCCGGGGACCTACGAGCAGTACTTC
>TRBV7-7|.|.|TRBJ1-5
CASSPGRVGQPQHF
TGTGCTAGCAGCCCCGGGAGGGTGGGTCAGCCCCAGCATTTT
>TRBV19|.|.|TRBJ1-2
CASRADRNYGYTF
TGTGCCAGTAGAGCGGACCGAAACTATGGCTACACCTTC
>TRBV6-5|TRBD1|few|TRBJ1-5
CATADRSYQPQHF
TGTGCCACCGCGGACAGGAGCTATCAGCCCCAGCATTTT
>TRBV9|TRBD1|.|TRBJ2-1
CASSVGSGDSNEQFF
TGTGCCAGCAGCGTAGGATCTGGGGACAGCAATGAGCAGTTCTTC
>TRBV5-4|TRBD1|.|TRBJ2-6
CASSWDSLGRANVLTF
TGTGCCAGCAGCTGGGACAGTTTGGGTCGGGCCAACGTCCTGACTTTC
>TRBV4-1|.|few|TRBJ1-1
CASSQKWGAGVPTMNTEAFF
TGCGCCAGCAGCCAAAAATGGGGGGCGGGGGTTCCGACCATGAACACTGAAGCTTTCTTT
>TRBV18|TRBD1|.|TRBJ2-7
CASSPQESPTGAYEQYF
TGTGCCAGCTCACCCCAGGAAAGTCCAACAGGGGCCTACGAGCAGTACTTC
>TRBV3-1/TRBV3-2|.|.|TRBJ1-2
CASSPIIPPTVGYTF
TGTGCCAGCAGCCCTATAATACCCCCAACTGTCGGCTACACCTTC
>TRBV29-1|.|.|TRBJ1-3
CSVFAGSGNTIYF
TGCAGCGTTTTCGCAGGCTCTGGAAACACCATATATTTT
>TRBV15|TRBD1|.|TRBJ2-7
CATSRASGGQYF
TGTGCCACCAGCAGAGCTTCAGGGGGACAGTACTTC
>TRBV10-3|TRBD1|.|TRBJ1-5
CAIGGTDSNQPQHF
TGTGCCATCGGGGGGACAGATAGCAATCAGCCCCAGCATTTT
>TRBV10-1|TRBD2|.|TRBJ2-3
CASSDERGDVDTQYF
TGCGCCAGCAGTGATGAGCGGGGGGACGTAGATACGCAGTATTTT
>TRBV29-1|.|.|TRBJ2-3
CSVEYEAPDTQYF
TGCAGCGTTGAGTATGAGGCCCCAGATACGCAGTATTTT
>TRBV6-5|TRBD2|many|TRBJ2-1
CASSLADPSYNEQFF
TGTGCCAGCAGCCTAGCGGATCCCTCCTACAATGAGCAGTTCTTC
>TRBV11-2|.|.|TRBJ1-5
CASSPTGSNQPQHF
TGTGCCAGCAGTCCGACTGGCAGCAATCAGCCCCAGCATTTT
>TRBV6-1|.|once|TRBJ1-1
CASSEAPDSGTEAFF
TGTGCCAGCAGTGAAGCGCCGGACAGCGGAACTGAAGCTTTCTTT
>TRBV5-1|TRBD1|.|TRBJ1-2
CASSLAGTGTRGYTF
TGCGCCAGCAGCTTGGCCGGGACAGGGACGAGGGGCTACACCTTC
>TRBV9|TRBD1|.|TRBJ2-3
CASSVRQGDTQYF
TGTGCCAGCAGCGTTCGACAGGGCGATACGCAGTATTTT
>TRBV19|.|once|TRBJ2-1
CASSNGGAGVNEQFF
TGTGCCAGTAGTAATGGAGGGGCCGGGGTCAATGAGCAGTTCTTC
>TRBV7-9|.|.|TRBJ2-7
CASSYDRHEQYF
TGTGCCAGCAGTTACGACAGGCACGAGCAGTACTTC
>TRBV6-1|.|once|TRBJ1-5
CASSDRGLQPQHF
TGTGCCAGCAGTGACCGCGGGTTACAGCCCCAGCATTTT
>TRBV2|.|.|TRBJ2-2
CASNPNLNTGELFF
TGTGCCAGCAACCCGAACTTGAACACCGGGGAGCTGTTTTTT
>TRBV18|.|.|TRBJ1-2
CASSPTAGANYGYTF
TGTGCCAGCTCACCGACAGCTGGGGCTAACTATGGCTACACCTTC
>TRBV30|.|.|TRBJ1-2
CAWRVTGRGGYTF
TGTGCCTGGAGGGTTACAGGGAGGGGCGGCTACACCTTC
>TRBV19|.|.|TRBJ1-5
CASIGGGRYSNQPQHF
TGTGCCAGTATCGGGGGGGGCAGATATAGCAATCAGCCCCAGCATTTT
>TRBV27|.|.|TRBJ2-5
CASSLGARVRGQETQYF
TGTGCCAGCAGTTTAGGGGCCAGGGTTCGGGGGCAAGAGACCCAGTACTTC